The 25 T cell receptor beta chains below all came from one sample that was sequenced in a study of OX40 agonist ivuxolimab in advanced cancers. Generated by immunoSEQ multiplex PCR, the TCRdb table keeps only in-frame clones and is missing some. The sample shows tens of thousands of clones, more than 80% of them seen only once. The material sequenced was CD4+ or CD8+ T cells sorted from blood, taken in a trial of the OX40 agonist ivuxolimab. These receptors came from an adult with an advanced solid tumor such as melanoma, head and neck, liver or kidney cancer.

This clone was observed a single time. The chain has TRBV30 and TRBJ2-3; D is possibly TRBD2 (5 bases). The CDR3 length is 12 residues. Germline lookup yields CDR1 GTSNPN and CDR2 SVGIG (reference sequence). The V gene lost 5 bases and the J gene lost 1 base, with 7 bases spanning the gap. The CDR3 loop is CAWGRGTDTQYF. The DNA of the CDR3 is TGTGCCTGGGGGCGGGGCACAGATACGCAGTATTTT.

The chain couples TRBV5-4 to TRBJ1-3, with 7 bases matching TRBD1. The V segment lost 0 bases and the J segment 2 bases; nucleotides outside the gene matches: 8. The CDR3 sequence is 17 residues long. Germline values: CDR1 SGHNT, CDR2 YYREEE (reference sequence). CDR3 bases: TGTGCCAGCAGCTTGGGAGGACAGGACTTCCCTGGAAACACCATATATTTT. Protein sequence: CASSLGGQDFPGNTIYF. Variable domain in full (rest from reference TRBV5-4 and TRBJ1-3): ETGVTQSPTHLIKTRGQQVTLRCSSQSGHNTVSWYQQALGQGPQFIFQYYREEENGRGNFPPRFSGLQFPNYSSELNVNALELDDSALYLCASSLGGQDFPGNTIYFGEGSWLTVV.

V usage is TRBV7-2 and J usage is TRBJ2-2, with 9 nucleotides matching TRBD2. The germline V gene has CDR1 SGHTA and CDR2 FQGNSA. The CDR3 loop spans 16 amino acids. V gave up 3 bases and J gave up 4 bases; unmatched junction bases: 6. The CDR3 reads CASSLSSGSGTGELFF. CDR3 bases: TGTGCCAGCAGCTTGAGTAGCGGGAGTGGCACCGGGGAGCTGTTTTTT.

The chain links TRBV20-1 to TRBJ1-2; D is unresolved. Germline lookup yields CDR1 DFQATT and CDR2 SNEGSKA (reference sequence). V was cut by 0 bases and J by 6 bases, with 5 bases left in between. There are 11 residues in the CDR3. The CDR3 spells CSAREGHGYTF. The CDR3 nucleotides read TGCAGTGCTAGAGAGGGCCATGGCTACACCTTC.

This rearrangement joins TRBV5-5 to TRBJ1-1, with 10 positions matching TRBD1. The length of the CDR3 is 17 residues. From germline, CDR1 is SGHKS and CDR2 YYEKEE (reference sequence). V was clipped by 4 bases and J by 1 base; unmatched bases: 10. The CDR3 sequence is CASSPDRGRIRNTEAFF. The CDR3 nucleotides read TGTGCCAGCAGCCCGGACAGGGGGAGGATTCGGAACACTGAAGCTTTCTTT.

The chain employs TRBV7-2 and TRBJ2-1, with D perhaps matching TRBD1 (5 bases). The CDR3 has 14 residues. The V gene's germline CDR1 is SGHTA and CDR2 FQGNSA. Trimming shortened V by 1 base and J by 5 bases, and 9 bases separated the two germline ends. The CDR3 DNA reads TGTGCCAGCAGCTTAGGGACACCTAACAATGAGCAGTTCTTC. Encoded protein: CASSLGTPNNEQFF.

The V gene is TRBV27, the J gene TRBJ2-1; 7 nucleotides line up with TRBD2. With V trimmed by 5 bases and J by 10 bases, 2 bases remained unmatched. Germline loops: CDR1 MNHEY, CDR2 SMNVEV (reference sequence). The CDR3 spans 11 residues. CDR3 in DNA: TGTGCCAGCAGTACGGGACTAGAGCAGTTCTTC. Its translation: CASSTGLEQFF.

The rearrangement joins TRBV4-2 to TRBJ2-5; 15 nucleotides line up with TRBD2. The J segment lost 4 bases and the V segment lost 1 base, leaving 10 bases of the junction unmatched. The germline CDR1 and CDR2 sequences are LGHNA and YNFKEQ. This CDR3 region has 19 residues. The CDR3 reads CASSQGGLAGGSVRETQYF. The CDR3 region has the DNA TGTGCCAGCAGCCAAGGGGGACTAGCGGGGGGATCGGTCCGAGAGACCCAGTACTTC.

The J gene is TRBJ2-1, the V gene TRBV4-3; 8 bases are a match to TRBD2. V dropped 1 base and J dropped 7; count of bases not matched to a gene: 6. Germline CDR1 is LGHNA and CDR2 is YSLEER. This CDR3 is 15 amino acids long. Here the CDR3 reads CASSQAGVAGNEQFF. The CDR3 DNA is TGCGCCAGCAGCCAAGCCGGGGTAGCGGGAAATGAGCAGTTCTTC.

V usage is TRBV27 and J usage is TRBJ2-3; TRBD2 aligns across 9 bases. CDR1 is MNHEY and CDR2 is SMNVEV in the germline V gene (reference sequence). The CDR3 totals 18 residues. The V segment lost 0 bases and the J segment 7 bases; nucleotides outside the gene matches: 14. CDR3 in DNA: TGTGCCAGCAGTTTATCTCGGTTTAGCGGGGGCCTCTTGAATACGCAGTATTTT. It codes for CASSLSRFSGGLLNTQYF.

In this sample, this clone turned up once. The chain is built from TRBV11-2 and TRBJ1-4; TRBD1 might be the D (5 bases). The germline V and J ends were trimmed by 5 bases and 7 bases, with 14 bases remaining between them. The germline V gene encodes CDR1 SGHAT and CDR2 FQNNGV. The length of the CDR3 is 14 residues. The CDR3 coding sequence is TGTGCCAGCAGCCAAACAGGAATCGGTGAAAAACTGTTTTTT. It translates to CASSQTGIGEKLFF.

CDR3 loop: CASSVGDRGGQETQYF. DNA of the CDR3: TGTGCCAGCAGCGTAGGCGACAGGGGGGGACAAGAGACCCAGTACTTC. This rearrangement joins TRBV9 to TRBJ2-5; 9 bases match TRBD1. The V and J ends lost 0 bases and 2 bases, in that order; junction bases with no gene match: 5. Germline CDR1 SGDLS, CDR2 YYNGEE. The CDR3 is 16 residues long.

The V gene is TRBV6-1, the J gene TRBJ2-2; the match to TRBD2 covers 7 bases. The V segment lost 4 bases and the J segment 7 bases; nucleotides outside the gene matches: 6. The V gene's germline CDR1 is MNHNS and CDR2 SASEGT. The CDR3 extends over 14 amino acids. As DNA, the CDR3 is TGTGCCAGCAGTGTCGCGGGGAGGGGCGGGGAGCTGTTTTTT. This encodes CASSVAGRGGELFF.

In this sample, this clone turned up a few times. One end of the junction does not line up with germline, which may come from a read error. The V call is TRBV6-4, the J call TRBJ2-7, with 9 bases that match TRBD1. Looked up from germline, CDR1 is MRHNA and CDR2 is SNTAGT. CDR3 size: 13 residues. CDR3: CASTVNSTGTGNF. The CDR3 DNA reads as TGTGCCAGCACCGTTAACTCAACCGGGACAGGGAACTTC.

V is TRBV7-2 and J is TRBJ1-2, with 8 bases aligning to TRBD1. Trimming removed 1 base from V and 0 bases from J; junction bases left unmatched: 13. The CDR3 loop spans 19 amino acids. Germline loops: CDR1 SGHTA, CDR2 FQGNSA. The CDR3 sequence is CASSLGTGIRYKANYGYTF. The CDR3 bases are TGTGCCAGCAGCTTAGGGACAGGGATTCGATACAAAGCTAACTATGGCTACACCTTC. Complete variable domain (other parts from reference TRBV7-2 and TRBJ1-2): GAGVSQSPSNKVTEKGKDVELRCDPISGHTALYWYRQSLGQGLEFLIYFQGNSAPDKSGLPSDRFSAERTGGSVSTLTIQRTQQEDSAVYLCASSLGTGIRYKANYGYTFGSGTRLTVV.

The V call is TRBV9, the J call TRBJ1-2; D gene ambiguous. This CDR3 spans 15 amino acids. Germline V gives CDR1 SGDLS, CDR2 YYNGEE. V was cut by 0 bases and J by 0 bases, with 9 bases left in between. CDR3 DNA: TGTGCCAGCAGCGTAGGAAGGAAAGCTAACTATGGCTACACCTTC. It is translated as CASSVGRKANYGYTF.

The CDR3 bases are TGCAGCGTTGTGATGGGGGCAACTAATGAAAAACTGTTTTTT. This sequence encodes CSVVMGATNEKLFF. V is TRBV29-1 and J is TRBJ1-4; tentatively, D is TRBD1 (5 bases). V lost 4 bases and J lost 0, with 9 bases in between. CDR3 size: 14 residues. Germline CDR1 and CDR2: SQVTM and ANQGSEA. Drawing the rest from reference TRBV29-1 and TRBJ1-4, the complete variable domain is SAVISQKPSRDICQRGTSLTIQCQVDSQVTMMFWYRQQPGQSLTLIATANQGSEATYESGFVIDKFPISRPNLTFSTLTVSNMSPEDSSIYLCSVVMGATNEKLFFGSGTQLSVL.

This sequence joins TRBV9 and TRBJ2-7, with 8 nucleotides matching TRBD2. Germline CDR1 reads SGDLS; CDR2 reads YYNGEE. After removal of 0 bases from V and 12 bases from J, the junction contained 8 bases not matched to a gene. The length of the CDR3 is 13 residues. CDR3 in DNA: TGTGCCAGCAGCGTAGAGGCTAGCGGGCGGCTGTACTTC. Translated: CASSVEASGRLYF.

V usage is TRBV7-2 and J usage is TRBJ2-7; 7 positions agree with TRBD2. The V and J ends lost 3 bases and 4 bases, in that order; junction bases with no gene match: 9. The CDR3 length is 15 residues. Per germline, CDR1 SGHTA and CDR2 FQGNSA. CDR3 in amino acids: CASSLFPASGYEQYF. CDR3 bases: TGTGCCAGCAGCTTGTTTCCGGCTAGCGGATACGAGCAGTACTTC. Full variable domain (rest looked up from reference TRBV7-2 and TRBJ2-7): GAGVSQSPSNKVTEKGKDVELRCDPISGHTALYWYRQSLGQGLEFLIYFQGNSAPDKSGLPSDRFSAERTGGSVSTLTIQRTQQEDSAVYLCASSLFPASGYEQYFGPGTRLTVT.

The V call is TRBV4-1, the J call TRBJ2-5; D is undetermined. Germline CDR1 and CDR2: MGHRA and YSYEKL. Trimming took 1 base from V and 4 from J, leaving 7 bases between them. The CDR3 has 13 amino acids. The CDR3 coding sequence is TGCGCCAGCAGCCAAGCCGGATTAGAGACCCAGTACTTC. This sequence encodes CASSQAGLETQYF.

The chain is built from TRBV28 and TRBJ2-1, with D uncertain. The CDR3 contains 14 residues. Germline V lookup: CDR1 MDHEN, CDR2 SYDVKM. Trimming removed 2 bases from V and 8 bases from J, with 13 bases in between. CDR3 sequence reads: CASSLTDSRDEQFF. DNA for the CDR3: TGTGCCAGCAGTTTAACCGACTCACGGGATGAGCAGTTCTTC.

V and J are TRBV4-3 and TRBJ2-1, with 7 bases lining up with TRBD1. V lost 4 bases to trimming and J lost 6 bases; unmatched junction nucleotides: 3. In germline, CDR1 is LGHNA, CDR2 YSLEER. The CDR3 spans 13 residues. The CDR3: CASSPRTGNEQFF. CDR3 DNA: TGCGCCAGCAGCCCCCGGACAGGCAATGAGCAGTTCTTC.

V gene TRBV11-2 combines with J gene TRBJ2-7; D is unresolved. CDR1 is SGHAT and CDR2 is FQNNGV in the germline V gene. This CDR3 comprises 13 residues. Trimming left V 3 bases short and J 0 bases short, with 6 bases between. Here the CDR3 DNA reads TGTGCCAGCAGCTTGGGCCCCTCCTACGAGCAGTACTTC. Amino acids: CASSLGPSYEQYF.

This sequence joins TRBV30 and TRBJ2-7; D gene ambiguous. V lost 3 bases and J 3 bases, leaving 6 bases between the germline ends. Germline loops: CDR1 GTSNPN, CDR2 SVGIG (reference sequence). The CDR3 is 11 amino acids. CDR3 bases: TGTGCCTGGAGCCCCGGCTACGAGCAGTACTTC. This codes for CAWSPGYEQYF.

The chain links TRBV7-9 to TRBJ1-4; the D is unclear. In germline, CDR1 is SEHNR, CDR2 FQNEAQ (reference sequence). The CDR3 runs to 14 residues. Trimming left V 10 bases short and J 5 bases short, with 17 bases between. CDR3 sequence reads: CAINEDVRNEKLFF. The DNA of the CDR3 is TGTGCCATCAACGAAGACGTACGAAATGAAAAACTGTTTTTT.